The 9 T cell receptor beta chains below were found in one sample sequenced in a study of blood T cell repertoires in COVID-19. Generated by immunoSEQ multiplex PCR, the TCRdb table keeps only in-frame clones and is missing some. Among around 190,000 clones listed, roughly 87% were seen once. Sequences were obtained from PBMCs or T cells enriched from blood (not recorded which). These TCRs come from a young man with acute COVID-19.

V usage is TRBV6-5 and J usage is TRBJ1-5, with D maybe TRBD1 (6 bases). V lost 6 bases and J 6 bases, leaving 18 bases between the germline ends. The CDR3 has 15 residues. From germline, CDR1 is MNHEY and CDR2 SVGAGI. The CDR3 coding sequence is TGTGCCAGCAGCCGGACAGCCGCGTCCGGTCAGCCCCAGCATTTT. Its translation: CASSRTAASGQPQHF.

In DNA form, the CDR3 reads TGTGCCAGCAGTTTAACCGGACAGGGGGAATTTGAGTATGGCTACACCTTC. It yields the protein CASSLTGQGEFEYGYTF. The rearrangement joins TRBV28 to TRBJ1-2; 10 bases agree with TRBD1. Germline CDR1 MDHEN, CDR2 SYDVKM. CDR3 length: 17 residues. V gave up 2 bases and J gave up 5 bases; unmatched junction bases: 11.

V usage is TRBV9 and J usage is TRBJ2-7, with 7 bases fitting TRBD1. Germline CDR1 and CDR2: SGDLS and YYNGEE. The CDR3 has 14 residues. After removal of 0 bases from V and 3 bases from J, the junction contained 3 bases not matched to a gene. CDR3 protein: CASSVGQGVYEQYF. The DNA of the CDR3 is TGTGCCAGCAGCGTAGGTCAGGGGGTCTACGAGCAGTACTTC.

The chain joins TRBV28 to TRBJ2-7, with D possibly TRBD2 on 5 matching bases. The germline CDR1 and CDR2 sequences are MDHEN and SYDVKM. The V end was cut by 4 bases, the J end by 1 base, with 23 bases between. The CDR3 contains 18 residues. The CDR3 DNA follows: TGTGCCAGCAGTTCTTCCGACATATTTCGGACTGAATCCTACGAGCAGTACTTC. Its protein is CASSSSDIFRTESYEQYF.

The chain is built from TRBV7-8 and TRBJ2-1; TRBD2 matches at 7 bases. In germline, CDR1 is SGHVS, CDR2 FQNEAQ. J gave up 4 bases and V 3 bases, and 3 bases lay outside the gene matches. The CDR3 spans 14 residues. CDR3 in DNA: TGTGCCAGCAGCTTTAGCGGGCGATACAATGAGCAGTTCTTC. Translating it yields CASSFSGRYNEQFF.

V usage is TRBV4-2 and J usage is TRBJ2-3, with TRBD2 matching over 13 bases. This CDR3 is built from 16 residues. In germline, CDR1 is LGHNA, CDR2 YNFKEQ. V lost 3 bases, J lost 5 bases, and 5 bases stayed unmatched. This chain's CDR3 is CASSHTSGRGGDTQYF. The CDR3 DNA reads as TGTGCCAGCAGCCACACTAGCGGGAGGGGAGGAGATACGCAGTATTTT.

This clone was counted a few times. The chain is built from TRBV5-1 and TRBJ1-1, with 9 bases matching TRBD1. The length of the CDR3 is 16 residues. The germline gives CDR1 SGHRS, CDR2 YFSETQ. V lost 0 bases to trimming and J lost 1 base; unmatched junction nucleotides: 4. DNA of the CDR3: TGCGCCAGCAGCTTGGACAGGGGGCCGGGGAACACTGAAGCTTTCTTT. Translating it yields CASSLDRGPGNTEAFF.

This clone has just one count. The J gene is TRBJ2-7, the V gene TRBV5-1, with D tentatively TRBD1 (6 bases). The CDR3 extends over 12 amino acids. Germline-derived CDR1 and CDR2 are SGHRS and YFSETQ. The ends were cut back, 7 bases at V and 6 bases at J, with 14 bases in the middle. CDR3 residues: CASGREGGEQYF. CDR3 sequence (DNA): TGCGCCAGCGGCCGGGAAGGGGGCGAGCAGTACTTC.

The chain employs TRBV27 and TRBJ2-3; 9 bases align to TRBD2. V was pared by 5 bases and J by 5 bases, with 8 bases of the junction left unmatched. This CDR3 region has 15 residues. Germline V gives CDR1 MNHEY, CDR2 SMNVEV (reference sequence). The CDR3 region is CASSRLAGDLDTQYF. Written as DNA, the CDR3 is TGTGCCAGCAGTAGATTAGCGGGAGACCTAGATACGCAGTATTTT.